This paragraph covers one T cell receptor beta chain sequence. The data were obtained in a study of cytomegalovirus exposure and HLA in healthy donors. About the study: The use of the same platform for the 120 or so validation repertoires and the roughly 700 first-cohort repertoires was reported by a later analysis.

The germline V gene encodes CDR1 SGDLS and CDR2 YYNGEE. CDR3 length: 14 residues. V lost 3 bases and J lost 5, with 14 bases in between. The assay was immunoSEQ multiplex PCR, and TCRdb's table has in-frame clones only and misses some. The repertoire holds 90,000 to 130,000 clones, 85% to 90% seen once, with about 1.5% in the top ten. This TCR derives from a young woman in good health and CMV-seropositive. Sequenced material: PBMCs. This sequence joins TRBV9 and TRBJ1-2; D is uncertain. The CDR3 nucleotides are TGTGCCAGCAGCGCCGGGAGTGGGGTATATGGCTACACCTTC. Its protein is CASSAGSGVYGYTF.